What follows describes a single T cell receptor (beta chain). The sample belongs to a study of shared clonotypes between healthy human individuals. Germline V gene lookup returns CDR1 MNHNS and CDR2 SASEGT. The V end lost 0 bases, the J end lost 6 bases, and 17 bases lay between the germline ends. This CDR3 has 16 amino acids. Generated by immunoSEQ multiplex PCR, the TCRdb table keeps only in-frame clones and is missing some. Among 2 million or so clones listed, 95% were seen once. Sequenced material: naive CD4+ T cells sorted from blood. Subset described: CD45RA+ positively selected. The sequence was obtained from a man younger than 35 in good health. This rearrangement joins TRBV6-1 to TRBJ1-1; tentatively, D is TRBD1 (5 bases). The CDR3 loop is CASSEAFSGARAEAFF. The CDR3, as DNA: TGTGCCAGCAGTGAAGCTTTTTCCGGGGCGAGGGCTGAAGCTTTCTTT.